Listed below are T cell receptor beta chains from one sample, sequenced in a study of T cells expressing NK-cell markers. TCRdb re-called the 5' RACE reads; every CDR3 protein appears as one record, without DNA. Its table lists 150,000 to 160,000 distinct CDR3 sequences. Specimen: blood T cells: a sorted CD56 or NKG2C T cell subset, CD4+ or CD8+ T cells, or bulk PBMC T cells (not recorded which). These receptors originate from a woman aged 45 to 65 in good health. CDR3s include the opening cysteine and the closing phenylalanine or tryptophan.

TRBV5-5	TRBJ1-2	CASSLTPRGGLYTF
TRBV12-3/TRBV12-4	TRBJ2-5	CASRERLEETQYF
TRBV9	TRBJ2-5	CASSVEIDRAQETQYF
TRBV9	TRBJ2-1	CASSTGLAGYEQFF
TRBV27	TRBJ2-7	CASRELTGALFYEQYF
TRBV9	TRBJ2-5	CASSVGGGQIETQYF
TRBV10-3	TRBJ1-1	CAISPSGTGGPDTEAFF
TRBV6-5	TRBJ1-5	CARQKGGFLDQPQHF
TRBV12-3/TRBV12-4	TRBJ2-1	CASTLAGGGDEQFF
TRBV7-9	TRBJ2-1	CASSSLVTSGSSYNEQFF
TRBV7-2	TRBJ1-6	CASSIRDKRRWNSPLHF
TRBV29-1	TRBJ2-3	CSVAGDGETSTDTQYF
TRBV20-1	TRBJ2-7	CSAETGSHYEQYF
TRBV20-1	TRBJ2-1	CSATSGTDQFF
TRBV4-1	TRBJ2-7	CASSLLRQGDYEQYF
TRBV12-3/TRBV12-4	TRBJ2-7	CASSGNLYEQYF
TRBV6-5	TRBJ1-4	CASNPGTRGNEKLFF
TRBV24-1	TRBJ2-3	CATSGAGGPDFTDTQYF
TRBV5-1	TRBJ1-1	CASSLEPRVPGPTEAFF
TRBV12-5	TRBJ2-1	CASGGTSLTVLAGGSHSYNEQFF
TRBV11-2	TRBJ2-1	CASSMESGSSYNEQFF
TRBV6-6	TRBJ2-5	CASSYSVIETQYF
TRBV27	TRBJ1-2	CASSFSWAANYGYTF
TRBV6-5	TRBJ1-5	CASSATSGDQPQHF
TRBV20-1	TRBJ1-4	CSARDWNLGQGNEKLFF
TRBV11-2	TRBJ2-7	CASSLEQGREQYF
TRBV3-1	TRBJ2-5	CASSQDPRTGLGETQYF
TRBV7-8	TRBJ2-1	CASSLGGQSSYNEQFF